This TCR beta chain came from a study of ipilimumab plus nivolumab after autologous stem cell transplantation. Turning to the study itself: Typical patient got four to six ipilimumab doses and about eight nivolumab doses (median). The myeloma cohort included high-risk transplant-naive patients and patients relapsing within 3 years of a first autologous transplant.

Some clones are missing from TCRdb's copy, which holds only in-frame ones; the method was immunoSEQ multiplex PCR. This table holds just over 40,000 clones, about 91% found once. General study findings and limits: The authors say TCR, Treg and microbiome findings warrant further study.

Ipilimumab, 1 mg/kg, started 14 to 28 days after autologous transplant. In the case of this clone: Its antigen remains unknown.

The CDR3 loop spans 13 amino acids. The V end was cut by 6 bases, the J end by 2 bases, with 10 bases between. Germline V lookup: CDR1 MDHEN, CDR2 SYDVKM. The source is a male donor with multiple myeloma. The chain recombines TRBV28 with TRBJ1-2; D is uncertain. The source was PBMCs, collected in a trial of ipilimumab plus nivolumab as post-transplant consolidation. The CDR3 region is CASSPVQNYGYTF. The CDR3 DNA sequence: TGTGCCAGCAGCCCGGTACAGAACTATGGCTACACCTTC.